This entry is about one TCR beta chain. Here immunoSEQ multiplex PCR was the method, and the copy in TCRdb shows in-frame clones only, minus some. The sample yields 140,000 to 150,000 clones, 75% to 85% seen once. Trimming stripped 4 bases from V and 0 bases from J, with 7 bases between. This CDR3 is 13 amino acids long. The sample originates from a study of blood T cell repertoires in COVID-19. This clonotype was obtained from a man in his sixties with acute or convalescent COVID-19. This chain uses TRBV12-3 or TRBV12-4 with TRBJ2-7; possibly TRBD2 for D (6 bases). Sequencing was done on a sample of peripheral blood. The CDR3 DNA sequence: TGTGCCAGCAGTTGGGGGGACTCCTACGAGCAGTACTTC. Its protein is CASSWGDSYEQYF.